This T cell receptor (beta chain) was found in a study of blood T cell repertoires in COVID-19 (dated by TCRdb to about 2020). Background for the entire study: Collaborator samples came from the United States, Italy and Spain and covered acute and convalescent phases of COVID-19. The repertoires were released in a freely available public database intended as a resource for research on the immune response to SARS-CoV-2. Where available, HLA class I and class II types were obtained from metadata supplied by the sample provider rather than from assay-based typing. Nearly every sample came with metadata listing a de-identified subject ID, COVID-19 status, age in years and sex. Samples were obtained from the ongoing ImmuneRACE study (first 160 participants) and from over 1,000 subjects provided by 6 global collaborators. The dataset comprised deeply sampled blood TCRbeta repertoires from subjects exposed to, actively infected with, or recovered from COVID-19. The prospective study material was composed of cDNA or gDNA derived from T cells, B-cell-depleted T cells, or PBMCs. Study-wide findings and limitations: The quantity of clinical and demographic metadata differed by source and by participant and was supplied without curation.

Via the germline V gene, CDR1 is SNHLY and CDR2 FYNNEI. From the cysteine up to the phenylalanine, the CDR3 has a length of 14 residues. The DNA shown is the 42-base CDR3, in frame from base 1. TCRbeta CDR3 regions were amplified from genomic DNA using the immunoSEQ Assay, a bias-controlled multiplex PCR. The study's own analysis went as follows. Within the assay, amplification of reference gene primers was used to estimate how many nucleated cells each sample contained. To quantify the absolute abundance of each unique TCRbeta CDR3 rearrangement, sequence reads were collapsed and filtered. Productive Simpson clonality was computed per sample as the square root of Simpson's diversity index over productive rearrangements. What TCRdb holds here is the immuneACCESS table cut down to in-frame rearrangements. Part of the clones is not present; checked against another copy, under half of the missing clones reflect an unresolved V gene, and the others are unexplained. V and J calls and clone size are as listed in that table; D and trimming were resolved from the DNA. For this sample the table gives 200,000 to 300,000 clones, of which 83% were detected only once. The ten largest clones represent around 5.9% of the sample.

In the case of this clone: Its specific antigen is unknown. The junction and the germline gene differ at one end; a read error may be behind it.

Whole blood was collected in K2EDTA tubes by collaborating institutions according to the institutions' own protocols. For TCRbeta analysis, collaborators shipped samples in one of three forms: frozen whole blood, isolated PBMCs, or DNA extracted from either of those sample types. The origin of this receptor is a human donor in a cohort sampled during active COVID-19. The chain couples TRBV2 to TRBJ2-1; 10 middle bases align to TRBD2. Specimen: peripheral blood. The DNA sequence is TGTGCCAGCAGTCAAGCGGGGGGGTTTAATGAGCAGTTCTTC. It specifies CASSQAGGFNEQFF.